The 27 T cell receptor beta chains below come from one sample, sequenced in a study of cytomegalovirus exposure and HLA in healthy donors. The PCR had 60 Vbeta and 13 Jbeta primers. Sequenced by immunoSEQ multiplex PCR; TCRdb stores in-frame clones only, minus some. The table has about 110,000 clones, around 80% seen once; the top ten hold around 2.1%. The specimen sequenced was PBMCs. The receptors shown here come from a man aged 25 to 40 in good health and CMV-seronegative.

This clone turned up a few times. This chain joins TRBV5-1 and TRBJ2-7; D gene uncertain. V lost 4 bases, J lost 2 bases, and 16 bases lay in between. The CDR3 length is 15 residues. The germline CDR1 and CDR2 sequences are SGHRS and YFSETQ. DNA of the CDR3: TGCGCCAGCAGCCCGGCCGTAGGCAGGACCTACGAGCAGTACTTC. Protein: CASSPAVGRTYEQYF. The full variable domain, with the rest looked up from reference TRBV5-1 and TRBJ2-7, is KAGVTQTPRYLIKTRGQQVTLSCSPISGHRSVSWYQQTPGQGLQFLFEYFSETQRNKGNFPGRFSGRQFSNSRSEMNVSTLELGDSALYLCASSPAVGRTYEQYFGPGTRLTVT.

DNA of the CDR3: TGTGCCAGCAGTTACCGACAGGGCTCAGAGCCCCAGCATTTT. It is translated as CASSYRQGSEPQHF. This chain connects TRBV6-5 to TRBJ1-5; 7 bases line up with TRBD1. The CDR3 has 14 residues. The germline V gene has CDR1 MNHEY and CDR2 SVGAGI. Germline trimming cut 2 bases from V and 8 bases from J; bases unmatched to any gene: 6.

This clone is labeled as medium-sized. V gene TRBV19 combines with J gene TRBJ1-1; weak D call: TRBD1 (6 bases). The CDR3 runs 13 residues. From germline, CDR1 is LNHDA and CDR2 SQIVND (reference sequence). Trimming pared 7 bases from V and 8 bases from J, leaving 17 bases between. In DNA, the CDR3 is TGTGCCAGTAATGGTGATGGACAGAAAGAAGCTTTCTTT. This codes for CASNGDGQKEAFF.

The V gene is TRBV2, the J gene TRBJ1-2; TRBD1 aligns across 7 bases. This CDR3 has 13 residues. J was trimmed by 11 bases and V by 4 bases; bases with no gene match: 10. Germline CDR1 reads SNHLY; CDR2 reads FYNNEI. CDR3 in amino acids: CASSVGTAIGYTF. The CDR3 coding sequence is TGTGCCAGCAGTGTGGGGACAGCCATCGGGTACACCTTC.

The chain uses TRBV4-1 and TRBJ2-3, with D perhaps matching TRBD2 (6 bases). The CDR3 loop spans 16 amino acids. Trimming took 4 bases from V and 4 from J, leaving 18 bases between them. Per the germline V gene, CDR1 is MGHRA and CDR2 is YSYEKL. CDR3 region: CASSPRLGNSADTQYF. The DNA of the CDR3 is TGCGCCAGCAGCCCTAGACTAGGCAATTCTGCAGATACGCAGTATTTT.

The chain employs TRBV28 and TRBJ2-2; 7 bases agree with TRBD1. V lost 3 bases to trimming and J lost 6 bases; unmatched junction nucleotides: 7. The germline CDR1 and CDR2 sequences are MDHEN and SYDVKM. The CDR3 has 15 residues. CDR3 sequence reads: CASSFPDRASGELFF. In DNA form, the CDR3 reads TGTGCCAGCAGTTTTCCTGACAGGGCCTCCGGGGAGCTGTTTTTT.

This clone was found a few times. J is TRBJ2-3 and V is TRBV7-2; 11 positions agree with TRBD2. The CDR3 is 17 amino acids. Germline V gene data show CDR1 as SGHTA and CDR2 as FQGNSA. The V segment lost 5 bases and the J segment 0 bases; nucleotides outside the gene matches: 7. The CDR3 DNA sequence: TGTGCCAGCAGCCGACCTAGCGGGGGGCCTAGCACAGATACGCAGTATTTT. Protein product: CASSRPSGGPSTDTQYF.

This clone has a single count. The CDR3 here is CASSQTRHEQFF. The CDR3 nucleotides are TGTGCCAGCAGCCAAACCAGGCACGAGCAGTTCTTC. J is TRBJ2-1 and V is TRBV14; the D is unclear. The CDR3 is made up of 12 amino acids. V gave up 2 bases and J gave up 10 bases, with 9 bases separating them. CDR1 is SGHDN, CDR2 FVKESK, per germline.

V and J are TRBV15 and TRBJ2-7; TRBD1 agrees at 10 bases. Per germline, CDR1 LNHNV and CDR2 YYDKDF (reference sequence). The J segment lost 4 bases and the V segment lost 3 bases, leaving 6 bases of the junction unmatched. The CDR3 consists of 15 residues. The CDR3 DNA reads TGTGCCACCAGCAGTACCGGGACAGGGGTGTACGAGCAGTACTTC. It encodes CATSSTGTGVYEQYF.

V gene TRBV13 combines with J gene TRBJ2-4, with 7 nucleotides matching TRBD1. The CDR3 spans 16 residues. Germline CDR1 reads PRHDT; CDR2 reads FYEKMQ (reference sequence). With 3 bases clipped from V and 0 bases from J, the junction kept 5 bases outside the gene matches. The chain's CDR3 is CASSFRDRVAKNIQYF. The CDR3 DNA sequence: TGTGCCAGCAGCTTCCGGGACAGAGTAGCCAAAAACATTCAGTACTTC.

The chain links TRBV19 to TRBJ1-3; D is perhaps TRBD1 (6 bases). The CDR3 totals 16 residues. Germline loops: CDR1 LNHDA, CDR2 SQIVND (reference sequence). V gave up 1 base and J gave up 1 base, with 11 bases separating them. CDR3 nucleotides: TGTGCCAGTAGTATAGCAGGGGCGCCTTCTGGAAACACCATATATTTT. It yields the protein CASSIAGAPSGNTIYF.

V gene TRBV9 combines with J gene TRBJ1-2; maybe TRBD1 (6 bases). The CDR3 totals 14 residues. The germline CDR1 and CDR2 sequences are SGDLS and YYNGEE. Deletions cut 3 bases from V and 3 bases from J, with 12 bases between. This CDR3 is CASSATGLDYGYTF. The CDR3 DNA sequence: TGTGCCAGCAGCGCAACAGGGCTCGACTATGGCTACACCTTC.

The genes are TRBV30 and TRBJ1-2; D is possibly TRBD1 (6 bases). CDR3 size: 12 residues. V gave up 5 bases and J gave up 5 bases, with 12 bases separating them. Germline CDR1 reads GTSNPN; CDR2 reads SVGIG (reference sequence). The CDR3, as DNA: TGTGCCTGGGACACCGGGACATATGGCTACACCTTC. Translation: CAWDTGTYGYTF.

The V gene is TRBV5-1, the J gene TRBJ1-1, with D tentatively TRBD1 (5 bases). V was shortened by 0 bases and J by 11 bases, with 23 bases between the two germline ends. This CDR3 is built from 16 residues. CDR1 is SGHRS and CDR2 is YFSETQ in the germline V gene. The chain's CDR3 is CASSLGTGQSLAEAFF. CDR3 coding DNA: TGCGCCAGCAGCTTGGGGACCGGACAATCCCTTGCGGAGGCTTTCTTT.

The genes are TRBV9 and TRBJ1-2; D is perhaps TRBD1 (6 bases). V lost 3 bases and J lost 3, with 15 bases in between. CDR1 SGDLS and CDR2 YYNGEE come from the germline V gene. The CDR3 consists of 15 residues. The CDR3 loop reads CASSASSGADYGYTF. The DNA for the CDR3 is TGTGCCAGCAGCGCCAGCTCAGGGGCGGACTATGGCTACACCTTC. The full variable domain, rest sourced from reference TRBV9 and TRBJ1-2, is DSGVTQTPKHLITATGQRVTLRCSPRSGDLSVYWYQQSLDQGLQFLIQYYNGEERAKGNILERFSAQQFPDLHSELNLSSLELGDSALYFCASSASSGADYGYTFGSGTRLTVV.

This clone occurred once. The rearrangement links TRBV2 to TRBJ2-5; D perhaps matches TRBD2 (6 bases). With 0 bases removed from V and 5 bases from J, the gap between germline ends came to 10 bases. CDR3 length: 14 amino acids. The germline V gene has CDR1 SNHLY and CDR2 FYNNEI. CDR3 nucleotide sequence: TGTGCCAGCAGTGAAGCTGGAGGGTCCGAGACCCAGTACTTC. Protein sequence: CASSEAGGSETQYF.

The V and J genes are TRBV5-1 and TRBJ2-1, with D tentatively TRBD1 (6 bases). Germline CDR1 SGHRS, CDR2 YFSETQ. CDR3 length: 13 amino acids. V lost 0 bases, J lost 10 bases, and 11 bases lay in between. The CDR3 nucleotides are TGCGCCAGCAGCTTGGCCACGGGGACAGAGCAGTTCTTC. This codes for CASSLATGTEQFF.

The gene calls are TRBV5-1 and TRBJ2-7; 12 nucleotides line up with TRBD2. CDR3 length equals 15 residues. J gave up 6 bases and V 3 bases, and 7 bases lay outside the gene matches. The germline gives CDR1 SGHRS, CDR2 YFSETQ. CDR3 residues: CASSWSSGGAGEQYF. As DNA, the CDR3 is TGCGCCAGCAGCTGGTCTAGCGGGGGGGCGGGCGAGCAGTACTTC. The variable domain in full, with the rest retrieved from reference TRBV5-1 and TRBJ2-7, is KAGVTQTPRYLIKTRGQQVTLSCSPISGHRSVSWYQQTPGQGLQFLFEYFSETQRNKGNFPGRFSGRQFSNSRSEMNVSTLELGDSALYLCASSWSSGGAGEQYFGPGTRLTVT.

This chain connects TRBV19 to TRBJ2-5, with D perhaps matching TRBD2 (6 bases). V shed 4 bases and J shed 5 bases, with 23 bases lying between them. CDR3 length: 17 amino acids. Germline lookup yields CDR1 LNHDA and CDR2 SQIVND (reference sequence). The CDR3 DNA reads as TGTGCCAGTAGTAGGATCCCCGTCACGGGAGTTTGGGAGACCCAGTACTTC. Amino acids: CASSRIPVTGVWETQYF. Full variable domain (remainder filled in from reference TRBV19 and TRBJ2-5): DGGITQSPKYLFRKEGQNVTLSCEQNLNHDAMYWYRQDPGQGLRLIYYSQIVNDFQKGDIAEGYSVSREKKESFPLTVTSAQKNPTAFYLCASSRIPVTGVWETQYFGPGTRLLVL.

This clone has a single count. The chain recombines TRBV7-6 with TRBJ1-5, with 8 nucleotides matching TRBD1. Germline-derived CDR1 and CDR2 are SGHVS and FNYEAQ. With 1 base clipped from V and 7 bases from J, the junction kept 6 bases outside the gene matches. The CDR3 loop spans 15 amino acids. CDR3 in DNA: TGTGCCAGCAGCTTAGAAGGGACAGGCGGGCAGCCCCAGCATTTT. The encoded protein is CASSLEGTGGQPQHF.

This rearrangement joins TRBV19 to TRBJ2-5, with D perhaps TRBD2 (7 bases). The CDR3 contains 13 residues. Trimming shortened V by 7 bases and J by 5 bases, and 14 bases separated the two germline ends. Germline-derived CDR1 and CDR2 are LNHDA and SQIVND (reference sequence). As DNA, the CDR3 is TGTGCCAGTACCTCCAGGGGAGGGGAGACCCAGTACTTC. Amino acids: CASTSRGGETQYF.

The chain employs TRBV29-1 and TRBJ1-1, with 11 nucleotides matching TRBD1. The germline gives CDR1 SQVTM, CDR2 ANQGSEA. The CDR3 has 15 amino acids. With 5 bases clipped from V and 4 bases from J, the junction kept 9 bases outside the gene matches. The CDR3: CSVTPRTGGGTEAFF. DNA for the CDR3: TGCAGCGTTACTCCCAGGACAGGGGGCGGCACTGAAGCTTTCTTT.

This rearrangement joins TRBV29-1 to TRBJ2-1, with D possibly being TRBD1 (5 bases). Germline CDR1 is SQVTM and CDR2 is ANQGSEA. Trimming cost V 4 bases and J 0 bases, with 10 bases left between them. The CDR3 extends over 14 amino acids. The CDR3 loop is CSVVQGSSYNEQFF. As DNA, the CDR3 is TGCAGCGTTGTCCAGGGTAGCTCCTACAATGAGCAGTTCTTC.

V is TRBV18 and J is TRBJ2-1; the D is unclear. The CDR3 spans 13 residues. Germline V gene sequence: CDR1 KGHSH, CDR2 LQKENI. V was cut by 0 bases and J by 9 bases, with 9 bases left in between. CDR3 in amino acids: CASSPPSSAEQFF. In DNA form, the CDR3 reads TGTGCCAGCTCACCACCCTCTAGTGCTGAGCAGTTCTTC.

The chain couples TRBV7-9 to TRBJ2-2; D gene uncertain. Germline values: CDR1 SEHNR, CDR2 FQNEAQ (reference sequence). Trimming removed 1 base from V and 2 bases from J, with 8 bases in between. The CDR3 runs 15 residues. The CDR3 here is CASSLGAANTGELFF. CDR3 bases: TGTGCCAGCAGCTTAGGAGCTGCCAACACCGGGGAGCTGTTTTTT.

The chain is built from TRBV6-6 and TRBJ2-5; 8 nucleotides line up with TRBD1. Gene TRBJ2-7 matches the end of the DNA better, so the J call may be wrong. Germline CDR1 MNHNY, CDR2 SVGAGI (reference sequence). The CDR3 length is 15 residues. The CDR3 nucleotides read TGTGCCAGCAGGAAGGGGACAGGTCGATCCTACGAGCAGTACTTC. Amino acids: CASRKGTGRSYEQYF.

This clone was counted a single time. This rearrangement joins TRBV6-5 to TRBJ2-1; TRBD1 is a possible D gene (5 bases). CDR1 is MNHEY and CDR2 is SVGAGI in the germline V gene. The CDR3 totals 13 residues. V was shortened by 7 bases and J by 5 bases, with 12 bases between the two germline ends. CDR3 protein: CASTQDSDNEQFF. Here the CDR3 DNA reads TGTGCCAGCACCCAAGACAGCGACAATGAGCAGTTCTTC.